Below, 11 T cell receptor beta chains from the same sample are listed, as sequenced in a study of blood T cell repertoires in COVID-19. Repertoires were generated with immunoSEQ multiplex PCR, while TCRdb's copy carries only in-frame clones and drops some. The table lists about 71,000 clones, just over 90% of them singletons. Sequencing input: peripheral blood. All receptors derive from a young woman with acute or convalescent COVID-19.

This clone has more than one count but fewer than ten. This chain connects TRBV5-4 to TRBJ2-7, with D possibly being TRBD1 (5 bases). The CDR3 runs to 13 residues. Trimming left V 1 base short and J 6 bases short, with 11 bases between. CDR1 is SGHNT and CDR2 is YYREEE in the germline V gene (reference sequence). CDR3 residues: CASSLSGISEQYF. Written as DNA, the CDR3 is TGTGCCAGCAGCTTGTCAGGGATCTCCGAGCAGTACTTC.

V usage is TRBV2 and J usage is TRBJ1-2; 9 positions agree with TRBD1. The CDR3 is 14 residues long. Losses at the gene ends were 6 bases for V and 3 bases for J; bases not matched to a gene: 5. CDR1 is SNHLY and CDR2 is FYNNEI in the germline V gene. In DNA form, the CDR3 reads TGTGCCAGCAGGGCACAGGGGGCCCACTATGGCTACACCTTC. Encoded protein: CASRAQGAHYGYTF.

This clone was picked up one time. This chain uses TRBV7-9 with TRBJ1-3, with 8 bases lining up with TRBD1. CDR3 length: 16 amino acids. The V gene's germline CDR1 is SEHNR and CDR2 FQNEAQ (reference sequence). V lost 5 bases, J lost 4 bases, and 10 bases stayed unmatched. CDR3 amino acids: CASSPRGQVTGNTIYF. As DNA, the CDR3 is TGTGCCAGCAGCCCGAGGGGACAGGTTACCGGAAACACCATATATTTT.

Here the CDR3 reads CASSPEDRGLSNEKLFF. DNA of the CDR3: TGTGCCAGCAGCCCAGAGGACAGGGGGCTTAGTAATGAAAAACTGTTTTTT. V usage is TRBV7-8 and J usage is TRBJ1-4, with TRBD1 matching 11 bases. Germline-derived CDR1 and CDR2 are SGHVS and FQNEAQ. This CDR3 is built from 17 residues. Trimming removed 5 bases from V and 4 bases from J; junction bases left unmatched: 9.

The rearrangement joins TRBV19 to TRBJ1-5, with 8 nucleotides matching TRBD1. V gave up 6 bases and J gave up 0 bases; unmatched junction bases: 13. This CDR3 spans 18 amino acids. Germline lookup yields CDR1 LNHDA and CDR2 SQIVND (reference sequence). The DNA for the CDR3 is TGTGCCAGTAGCGGCGGACAGGGTTCTCTTAATAGCAATCAGCCCCAGCATTTT. This encodes CASSGGQGSLNSNQPQHF.

On this clone: Other nucleotide sequences from this sample produce the same CDR3. The chain employs TRBV19 and TRBJ1-2; TRBD1 matches 8 bases. The ends lost 4 bases at V and 6 bases at J; junction bases unmatched: 7. CDR3 size: 14 residues. The germline V gene has CDR1 LNHDA and CDR2 SQIVND (reference sequence). The CDR3 nucleotides read TGTGCCAGTAGTAACCAGGGGGCACGGAATGGCTACACCTTC. Translating it yields CASSNQGARNGYTF.

The gene calls are TRBV30 and TRBJ1-1; TRBD1 matches 7 bases. The V and J ends lost 4 bases and 0 bases, in that order; junction bases with no gene match: 8. Germline V CDR1 and CDR2: GTSNPN, SVGIG (reference sequence). The CDR3 loop spans 15 amino acids. CDR3 in amino acids: CAWIRLGTVNTEAFF. CDR3 DNA sequence: TGTGCCTGGATACGACTTGGGACAGTGAACACTGAAGCTTTCTTT.

The rearrangement uses TRBV19 and TRBJ2-1; 14 positions match TRBD2. Germline V CDR1 and CDR2: LNHDA, SQIVND (reference sequence). CDR3 length: 16 amino acids. Trimming removed 4 bases from V and 3 bases from J; junction bases left unmatched: 2. This CDR3 is CASSRLAGGVYNEQFF. DNA for the CDR3: TGTGCCAGTAGTAGACTAGCGGGGGGGGTCTACAATGAGCAGTTCTTC.

This rearrangement joins TRBV5-6 to TRBJ2-2; TRBD1 matches at 7 bases. CDR1 is SGHDT, CDR2 YYEEEE, per germline. The trim removed 3 bases at V and 4 bases at J, leaving 6 bases unmatched. This CDR3 has 15 amino acids. The CDR3 protein is CASSSGQRATGELFF. For the CDR3, the DNA is TGTGCCAGCAGCTCGGGACAGCGAGCCACCGGGGAGCTGTTTTTT.

The chain recombines TRBV23-1 with TRBJ2-7; 7 bases align to TRBD1. TRBV23-1 is designated an ORF whose function remains uncertain. V gave up 0 bases and J gave up 6 bases; unmatched junction bases: 5. CDR3 length: 14 amino acids. This CDR3 is CASSQSTRDSEQYF. The DNA of the CDR3 is TGCGCCAGCAGTCAATCAACCAGGGACAGCGAGCAGTACTTC.

This chain joins TRBV5-3 and TRBJ2-7; 10 positions match TRBD2. TRBV5-3 is an open reading frame, and its role is uncertain. This CDR3 is 16 amino acids long. Trimming cost V 0 bases and J 2 bases; bases outside gene matches: 5. In DNA, the CDR3 is TGTGCCAGAAGCTTGGAGACTAGCGGGTTGACCTACGAGCAGTACTTC. Its translation is CARSLETSGLTYEQYF.